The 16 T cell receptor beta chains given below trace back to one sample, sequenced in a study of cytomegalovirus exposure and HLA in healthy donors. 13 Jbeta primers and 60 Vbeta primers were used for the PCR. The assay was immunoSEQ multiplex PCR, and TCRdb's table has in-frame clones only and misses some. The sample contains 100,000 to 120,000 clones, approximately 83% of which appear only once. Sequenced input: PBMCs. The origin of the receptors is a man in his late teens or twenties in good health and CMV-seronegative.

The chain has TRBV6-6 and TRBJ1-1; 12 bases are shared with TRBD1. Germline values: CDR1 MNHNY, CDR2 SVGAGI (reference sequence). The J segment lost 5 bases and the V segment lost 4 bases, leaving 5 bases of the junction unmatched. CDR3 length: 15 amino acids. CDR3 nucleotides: TGTGCCAGCAGTTCACCGGGACAGGGGGCGACTGAAGCTTTCTTT. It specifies CASSSPGQGATEAFF.

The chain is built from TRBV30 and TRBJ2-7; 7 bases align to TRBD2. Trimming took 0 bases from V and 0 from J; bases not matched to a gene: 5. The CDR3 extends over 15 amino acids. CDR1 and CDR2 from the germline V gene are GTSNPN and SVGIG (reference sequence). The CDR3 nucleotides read TGTGCCTGGAGTGTAGAGGCTAGCGGCTCCTACGAGCAGTACTTC. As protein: CAWSVEASGSYEQYF.

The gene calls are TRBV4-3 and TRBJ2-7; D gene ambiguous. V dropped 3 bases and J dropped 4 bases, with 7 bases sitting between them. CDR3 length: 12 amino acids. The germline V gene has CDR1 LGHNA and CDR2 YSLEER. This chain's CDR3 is CASSQGVYEQYF. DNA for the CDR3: TGCGCCAGCAGCCAGGGCGTGTACGAGCAGTACTTC.

The CDR3 region is CASKDGRKRGEQYF. For the CDR3, the DNA is TGTGCCAGCAAGGACGGACGTAAGCGGGGCGAGCAGTACTTC. The chain recombines TRBV27 with TRBJ2-7; 7 nucleotides match TRBD2. CDR1 MNHEY and CDR2 SMNVEV come from the germline V gene (reference sequence). The trim removed 7 bases at V and 6 bases at J, leaving 12 bases unmatched. CDR3 length: 14 amino acids.

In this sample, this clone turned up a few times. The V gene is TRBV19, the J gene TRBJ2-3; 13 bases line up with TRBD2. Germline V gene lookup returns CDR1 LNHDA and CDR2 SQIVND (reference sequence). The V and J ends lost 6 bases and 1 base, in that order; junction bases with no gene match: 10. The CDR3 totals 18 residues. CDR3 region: CASSVPRLAGGGTDTQYF. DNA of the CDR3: TGTGCCAGTAGCGTCCCGCGACTAGCGGGAGGCGGCACAGATACGCAGTATTTT.

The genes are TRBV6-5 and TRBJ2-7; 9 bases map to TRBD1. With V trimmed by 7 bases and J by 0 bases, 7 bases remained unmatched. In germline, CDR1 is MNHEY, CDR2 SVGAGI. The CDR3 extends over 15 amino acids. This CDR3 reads CASKVGTGSSYEQYF. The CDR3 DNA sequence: TGTGCCAGCAAGGTAGGGACAGGGAGCTCCTACGAGCAGTACTTC.

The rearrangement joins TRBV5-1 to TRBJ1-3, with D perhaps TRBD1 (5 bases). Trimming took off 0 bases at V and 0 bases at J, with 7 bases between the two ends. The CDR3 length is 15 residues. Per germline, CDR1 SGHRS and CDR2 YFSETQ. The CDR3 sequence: CASSLDRSSGNTIYF. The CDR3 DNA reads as TGCGCCAGCAGCTTGGACAGGAGCTCTGGAAACACCATATATTTT.

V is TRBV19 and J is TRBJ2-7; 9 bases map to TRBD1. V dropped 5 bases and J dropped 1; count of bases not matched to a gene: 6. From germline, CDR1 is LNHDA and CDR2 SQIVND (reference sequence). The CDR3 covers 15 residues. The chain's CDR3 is CASSLTGGWSYEQYF. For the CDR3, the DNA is TGTGCCAGTAGTCTAACAGGGGGCTGGTCCTACGAGCAGTACTTC.

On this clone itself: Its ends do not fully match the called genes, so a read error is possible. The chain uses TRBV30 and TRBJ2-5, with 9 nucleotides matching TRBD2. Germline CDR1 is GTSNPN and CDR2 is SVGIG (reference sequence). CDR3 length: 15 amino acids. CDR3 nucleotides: TGTGCCTGGAGTGTAGGAGTGGGGCGGGAGGGCCTACTTCACTTC. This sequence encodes CAWSVGVGREGLLHF.

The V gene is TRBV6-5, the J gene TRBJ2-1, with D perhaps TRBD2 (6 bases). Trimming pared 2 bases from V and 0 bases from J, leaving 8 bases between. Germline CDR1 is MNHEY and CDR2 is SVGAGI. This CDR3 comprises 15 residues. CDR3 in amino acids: CASSYGGSSYNEQFF. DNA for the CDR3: TGTGCCAGCAGTTACGGGGGGAGCTCCTACAATGAGCAGTTCTTC.

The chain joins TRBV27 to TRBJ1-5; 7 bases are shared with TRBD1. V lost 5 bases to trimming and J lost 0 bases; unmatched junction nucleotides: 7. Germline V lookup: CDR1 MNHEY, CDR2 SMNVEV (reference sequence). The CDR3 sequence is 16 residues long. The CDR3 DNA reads TGTGCCAGCAGTCCGGGGACAGCTTATAGCAATCAGCCCCAGCATTTT. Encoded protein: CASSPGTAYSNQPQHF.

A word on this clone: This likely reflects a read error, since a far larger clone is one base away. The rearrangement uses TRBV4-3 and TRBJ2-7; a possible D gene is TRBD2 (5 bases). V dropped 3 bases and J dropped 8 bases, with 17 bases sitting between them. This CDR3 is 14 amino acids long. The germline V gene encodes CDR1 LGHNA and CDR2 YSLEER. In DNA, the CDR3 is TGCGCCAGCAGCCAGGAATTCCCAGCGGTTAAGCAGTACTTC. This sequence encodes CASSQEFPAVKQYF.

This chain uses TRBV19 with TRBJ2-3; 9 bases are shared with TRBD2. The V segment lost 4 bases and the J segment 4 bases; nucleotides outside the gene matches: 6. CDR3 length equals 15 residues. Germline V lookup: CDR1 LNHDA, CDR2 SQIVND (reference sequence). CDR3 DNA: TGTGCCAGTAGTAATCGCGGGAGGGCCCCAGATACGCAGTATTTT. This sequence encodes CASSNRGRAPDTQYF.

DNA for the CDR3: TGTGCCAGTAGACCACAGGGGGCGTTTGAAAAACTGTTTTTT. This codes for CASRPQGAFEKLFF. The V and J genes are TRBV19 and TRBJ1-4, with 9 bases fitting TRBD1. Germline trimming cut 6 bases from V and 7 bases from J; bases unmatched to any gene: 6. CDR3 length: 14 amino acids. Germline assignment: CDR1 LNHDA and CDR2 SQIVND (reference sequence). Full variable domain (rest looked up from reference TRBV19 and TRBJ1-4): DGGITQSPKYLFRKEGQNVTLSCEQNLNHDAMYWYRQDPGQGLRLIYYSQIVNDFQKGDIAEGYSVSREKKESFPLTVTSAQKNPTAFYLCASRPQGAFEKLFFGSGTQLSVL.

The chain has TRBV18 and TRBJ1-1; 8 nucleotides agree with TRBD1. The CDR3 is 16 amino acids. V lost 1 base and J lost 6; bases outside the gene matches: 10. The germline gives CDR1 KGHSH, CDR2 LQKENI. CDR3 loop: CASSPRGRRGPAEAFF. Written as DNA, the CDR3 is TGTGCCAGCTCACCACGAGGGCGCAGGGGGCCCGCTGAAGCTTTCTTT. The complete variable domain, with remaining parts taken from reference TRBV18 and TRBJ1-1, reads NAGVMQNPRHLVRRRGQEARLRCSPMKGHSHVYWYRQLPEEGLKFMVYLQKENIIDESGMPKERFSAEFPKEGPSILRIQQVVRGDSAAYFCASSPRGRRGPAEAFFGQGTRLTVV.

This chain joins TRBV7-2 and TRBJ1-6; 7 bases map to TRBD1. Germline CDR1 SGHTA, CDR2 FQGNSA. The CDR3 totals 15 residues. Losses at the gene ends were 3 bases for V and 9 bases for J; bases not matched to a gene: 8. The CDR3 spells CASSFKEGAGSPLHF. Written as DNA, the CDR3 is TGTGCCAGCAGCTTTAAAGAGGGGGCGGGTTCACCCCTCCACTTT.